The T cell receptor beta chain described here comes from a study of blood T cell repertoires in COVID-19. Profiled with immunoSEQ multiplex PCR; TCRdb holds only in-frame clones, not every one. The sample has some 200,000 clones; around 82% are singletons. This receptor was taken from a woman in her sixties or seventies with acute or convalescent COVID-19. Sequenced material: peripheral blood.

For the CDR3, the DNA is TGTGCCAGCAGCCAAGGAGGTTCCACCGGGGAGCTGTTTTTT. Amino acids: CASSQGGSTGELFF. The chain recombines TRBV3-1 (or the pseudogene TRBV3-2) with TRBJ2-2; D is undetermined. Looked up from germline, CDR1 is LGHDT and CDR2 is YNNKEL (reference sequence). V dropped 1 base and J dropped 4 bases, with 7 bases sitting between them. This CDR3 is 14 amino acids long.